This T cell receptor (beta chain) was recorded in a study of blood T cell repertoires in COVID-19. Study context: Whether acute or convalescent, the COVID-19 samples came from the United States, Italy and Spain.

The table came from immunoSEQ multiplex PCR; TCRdb's copy has only in-frame clones and leaves some out. This table holds approximately 150,000 clones, about 87% found once. V was pared by 4 bases and J by 8 bases, with 13 bases between. The CDR3 extends over 13 amino acids. The V gene's germline CDR1 is SGHDT and CDR2 YYEEEE. The rearrangement links TRBV5-6 to TRBJ1-3; possibly TRBD1 for D (6 bases). The clonotype was recovered from a woman aged 45-59 years with acute or convalescent COVID-19. What was sequenced was peripheral blood. As DNA, the CDR3 is TGTGCCAGCAGCAAACAGGGTAGAGACACCATATATTTT. Translated, it gives CASSKQGRDTIYF.